This T cell receptor beta chain was found in a study of blood T cell repertoires in COVID-19. Study background: In each case, the material was cDNA or gDNA derived from T cells, B-cell-depleted T cells, or PBMCs.

The CDR3 runs 14 residues. V lost 5 bases and J 5 bases, leaving 15 bases between the germline ends. From germline, CDR1 is MNHEY and CDR2 SMNVEV (reference sequence). The repertoire was sequenced with immunoSEQ multiplex PCR; TCRdb's copy has only in-frame clones and lacks some. The repertoire consists of around 260,000 clones, with around 90% occurring once and the leading ten covering roughly 5%. Sample: peripheral blood. The TCR sequence derives from a woman aged 60-75 years with COVID-19, enrolled during active disease. The V and J genes are TRBV27 and TRBJ1-1; a weak D match, TRBD1 (5 bases). The CDR3 DNA sequence: TGTGCCAGCAGTCGTGGGGCCTCGAGAACTGAAGCTTTCTTT. It translates to CASSRGASRTEAFF.